The 19 T cell receptor beta chains presented below share a single source sample, sequenced in a study of molecular identifiers for immune sequencing clone quantification. MiXCR, applied by TCRdb to the PCR reads, yields one record per CDR3 protein. Of more than 300,000 distinct CDR3 sequences listed, about 21% are singletons. Sequenced material: naive CD8+ T cells from blood, with Jurkat cell RNA spiked in. Subset here: FACS-sorted CD8+CD4-CCR7+CD45RA+ naive T cells. The receptors were gathered from a human donor in good health. Some libraries in this study had Jurkat cell RNA spiked in.

This clonotype was counted at least ten times. The rearrangement links TRBV15 to TRBJ2-1; the match to TRBD1 covers 7 bases. Per the germline V gene, CDR1 is LNHNV and CDR2 is YYDKDF (reference sequence). The V segment lost 5 bases and the J segment 2 bases; nucleotides outside the gene matches: 9. The CDR3 has 16 residues. The CDR3 coding sequence is TGTGCCACCAGCTTCGTGCGACAGGGTCCCTACAATGAGCAGTTCTTC. Translated, it gives CATSFVRQGPYNEQFF.

This clonotype appeared many times. The CDR3 sequence is CASSGGQLSPNYGYTF. CDR3 coding DNA: TGTGCCAGCAGTGGAGGACAGCTCAGTCCCAACTATGGCTACACCTTC. The chain links TRBV2 to TRBJ1-2, with TRBD1 as a possible D gene (6 bases). V lost 4 bases and J 2 bases, leaving 17 bases between the germline ends. CDR1 and CDR2 from the germline V gene are SNHLY and FYNNEI. The CDR3 sequence is 16 residues long.

This clonotype was found many times. The rearrangement uses TRBV5-6 and TRBJ1-2; 8 nucleotides match TRBD1. Germline V gene data show CDR1 as SGHDT and CDR2 as YYEEEE. The CDR3 has 14 residues. Trimming at V came to 1 base and at J to 4 bases, leaving 3 bases not matched to a gene. CDR3 DNA: TGTGCCAGCAGCTTGTTTACAGGGGGCTATGGCTACACCTTC. Translated, it gives CASSLFTGGYGYTF.

Many counts were recorded for this clonotype. This chain uses TRBV5-5 with TRBJ2-7; D remains ambiguous. Trimming removed 1 base at V and 1 base at J, with 9 bases between. Germline V gene lookup returns CDR1 SGHKS and CDR2 YYEKEE (reference sequence). The CDR3 is made up of 14 amino acids. The CDR3 coding sequence is TGTGCCAGCAGCTTGTTACGGTATTCCTACGAGCAGTACTTC. The encoded protein is CASSLLRYSYEQYF.

This clonotype was counted a few times. V and J are TRBV27 and TRBJ2-3; 10 nucleotides line up with TRBD2. The CDR3 length is 17 residues. Trimming cost V 0 bases and J 1 base; bases outside gene matches: 4. Germline loops: CDR1 MNHEY, CDR2 SMNVEV (reference sequence). The CDR3 DNA reads TGTGCCAGCAGTTTATCGCCCCTAGCGGGGGGCACAGATACGCAGTATTTT. Translating it yields CASSLSPLAGGTDTQYF.

This clonotype was detected ten times or more. V usage is TRBV6-5 and J usage is TRBJ1-1; 8 nucleotides align to TRBD1. V trimming: 6 bases; J trimming: 3 bases; junction bases outside the gene matches: 6. Germline V CDR1 and CDR2: MNHEY, SVGAGI. The CDR3 is made up of 14 amino acids. CDR3 nucleotide sequence: TGTGCCAGCAGCCCACAGGGGGGGTACACTGAAGCTTTCTTT. Its translation is CASSPQGGYTEAFF.

Concerning this clonotype: This may be a read error: a much more frequent sequence differs by one nucleotide. The conserved final phenylalanine or tryptophan is absent from the CDR3, which likely points to a read error. This rearrangement joins TRBV19 to TRBJ2-1; D is uncertain. From germline, CDR1 is LNHDA and CDR2 SQIVND (reference sequence). The CDR3 is 12 residues long. The V end lost 5 bases, the J end lost 9 bases, and 11 bases lay between the germline ends. CDR3 protein: CASSVVGGEQFL. The DNA of the CDR3 is TGTGCCAGTAGTGTCGTAGGCGGTGAGCAGTTCCTC.

This clonotype was counted many times. The chain joins TRBV9 to TRBJ1-2; D is unresolved. The CDR3 is 12 residues long. From germline, CDR1 is SGDLS and CDR2 YYNGEE. V lost 4 bases, J lost 3 bases, and 7 bases lay in between. CDR3: CASSPPDYGYTF. The CDR3 DNA reads as TGTGCCAGCAGCCCCCCCGACTATGGCTACACCTTC.

Remarks on this clonotype: Given the absence of the conserved phenylalanine or tryptophan at the CDR3 end, a read error is likely. The gene calls are TRBV7-9 and TRBJ2-7, with unresolved D. V lost 5 bases and J lost 0, with 8 bases in between. The germline gives CDR1 SEHNR, CDR2 FQNEAQ (reference sequence). The CDR3 is 13 amino acids. CDR3 sequence: CASSPPASYEQYL. The CDR3 DNA reads as TGTGCCAGCAGCCCACCGGCCTCCTACGAGCAGTACCTC.

The chain employs TRBV4-1 and TRBJ2-3, with 7 bases aligning to TRBD1. This CDR3 contains 15 residues. The germline V gene encodes CDR1 MGHRA and CDR2 YSYEKL. The V gene end was trimmed by 3 bases and the J gene end by 0 bases; junction bases not matched to a gene: 3. As DNA, the CDR3 is TGCGCCAGCAGCCAGACAGGGTATAGCACAGATACGCAGTATTTT. Translated: CASSQTGYSTDTQYF.

The chain recombines TRBV27 with TRBJ2-7, with D possibly being TRBD1 or TRBD2 (7 bases each). The CDR3 consists of 16 residues. The germline V gene encodes CDR1 MNHEY and CDR2 SMNVEV (reference sequence). The V gene lost 4 bases and the J gene lost 2 bases, with 18 bases spanning the gap. CDR3 residues: CASSSSGLGGTYEQYF. The CDR3 DNA reads TGTGCCAGCAGTTCCTCCGGACTAGGGGGCACCTACGAGCAGTACTTC.

Note on this clonotype: A read error may explain this, as a much larger clone is one base away. The chain combines TRBV7-9 with TRBJ1-3, with TRBD1 as a possible D gene (5 bases). This CDR3 comprises 20 residues. Germline lookup yields CDR1 SEHNR and CDR2 FQNEAQ (reference sequence). DNA of the CDR3: TGTGCCAGCACCTCAAAGATGGGCTTGCTAACACCAACCCAGGGAAGCACCATATATTTT. It translates to CASTSKMGLLTPTQGSTIYF.

This clonotype was seen a few times. The chain carries TRBV19 and TRBJ2-3; no reliable D call. The CDR3 spans 15 residues. The germline V gene has CDR1 LNHDA and CDR2 SQIVND (reference sequence). V gave up 3 bases and J gave up 6 bases, with 16 bases separating them. CDR3 residues: CASSIILGSSDTQYF. The CDR3 region has the DNA TGTGCCAGTAGTATTATTTTAGGATCCTCCGATACGCAGTATTTT.

The CDR3 sequence: CAISETGLAGVSTDTQYF. The CDR3 bases are TGTGCCATCAGTGAGACTGGACTAGCGGGGGTTAGCACAGATACGCAGTATTTT. The rearrangement uses TRBV10-3 and TRBJ2-3, with TRBD2 matching over 13 bases. The CDR3 contains 18 residues. The V and J ends lost 2 bases and 0 bases, in that order; junction bases with no gene match: 5. Germline assignment: CDR1 ENHRY and CDR2 SYGVKD.

This clonotype was observed many times. The chain joins TRBV30 to TRBJ2-1; TRBD2 matches 9 bases. With V trimmed by 2 bases and J by 8 bases, 7 bases remained unmatched. The CDR3 runs to 14 residues. In germline, CDR1 is GTSNPN, CDR2 SVGIG (reference sequence). CDR3 DNA: TGTGCCTGGAGTTTAGCGGGGGTCTCGGATGAGCAGTTCTTC. Amino acids: CAWSLAGVSDEQFF.

This clonotype was recorded many times. V and J are TRBV28 and TRBJ2-7; D may correspond to TRBD1 or TRBD2 (5 bases each). This CDR3 is built from 15 residues. Trimming stripped 6 bases from V and 2 bases from J, with 17 bases between. Germline assignment: CDR1 MDHEN and CDR2 SYDVKM. Written as DNA, the CDR3 is TGTGCCAGCAGGCAACCGGGGCGAAGGACCTACGAGCAGTACTTC. Its protein is CASRQPGRRTYEQYF.

The chain employs TRBV7-3 and TRBJ1-1, with D perhaps matching TRBD1 (5 bases). V was trimmed by 1 base and J by 1 base, leaving 7 bases between them. The CDR3 contains 14 residues. The V gene's germline CDR1 is SGHTA and CDR2 FQGTGA. CDR3: CASSLIGTNTEAFF. CDR3 coding DNA: TGTGCCAGCAGCTTAATAGGGACGAACACTGAAGCTTTCTTT.

This clonotype has a handful of counts. At one boundary the junction diverges from the germline segment, which might be a read error. The V and J genes are TRBV4-1 and TRBJ2-7; D may be TRBD1 (6 bases). Germline assignment: CDR1 MGHRA and CDR2 YSYEKL. The CDR3 covers 14 residues. The CDR3 nucleotides are TGCGCCAGCAGCCAAGATTCAGGGGTCTACGAGCAGCACTTC. Translated, it gives CASSQDSGVYEQHF.

The genes are TRBV13 and TRBJ1-6; no clear D. The V end lost 2 bases, the J end lost 10 bases, and 21 bases lay between the germline ends. This CDR3 is built from 17 residues. Germline CDR1 is PRHDT and CDR2 is FYEKMQ (reference sequence). The CDR3 bases are TGTGCCAGCAGCTTAAGCCCCATACCAGGAGAGAGATCACCCCTCCACTTT. This codes for CASSLSPIPGERSPLHF. The whole variable domain, filled in from reference TRBV13 and TRBJ1-6, reads AAGVIQSPRHLIKEKRETATLKCYPIPRHDTVYWYQQGPGQDPQFLISFYEKMQSDKGSIPDRFSAQQFSDYHSELNMSSLELGDSALYFCASSLSPIPGERSPLHFGNGTRLTVT.